The 17 T cell receptor beta chains listed next were all sequenced from one sample in a study of post-analysis software for immune sequencing data. Prepared TCR beta cDNA libraries contained unique molecular identifiers. TCRdb called the PCR reads again in MiXCR, with one record for every CDR3 protein. The sample yields 450,000 or so distinct CDR3 sequences, under 55% seen once. Broader study findings: A handful of TRBV segments were significantly more frequent in patients than in controls. TRBV5-6, TRBV5-1 and TRBV20-1 were among these segments.

These receptors have no identified antigens. The specimen sequenced was blood. The source of these receptors is a girl between 5 and 17 years old with multiple sclerosis.

V usage is TRBV12-3 or TRBV12-4 and J usage is TRBJ1-5; D perhaps matches TRBD1 (5 bases). Deletions cut 3 bases from V and 5 bases from J, with 11 bases between. The CDR3 has 14 residues. CDR3 bases: TGTGCCAGCAGTTTGGCAGGGAGGGATCAGCCCCAGCATTTT. It specifies CASSLAGRDQPQHF.

In its sample, this clonotype was seen a few times. The J gene is TRBJ2-5, the V gene TRBV28; 7 bases fit TRBD1. The CDR3 is made up of 12 amino acids. Germline-derived CDR1 and CDR2 are MDHEN and SYDVKM. V trimming: 7 bases; J trimming: 2 bases; junction bases outside the gene matches: 1. This chain's CDR3 is CASTDRQETQYF. The CDR3, as DNA: TGTGCCAGCACGGACAGGCAAGAGACCCAGTACTTC.

This clonotype was found a few times. The chain combines TRBV7-6 with TRBJ2-3, with TRBD2 identical over 10 bases. This CDR3 region has 16 residues. Germline V gene data show CDR1 as SGHVS and CDR2 as FNYEAQ. Losses at the gene ends were 5 bases for V and 4 bases for J; bases not matched to a gene: 9. The CDR3 region is CASSPPSGRVPDTQYF. The CDR3 region has the DNA TGTGCCAGCAGCCCCCCTAGCGGGAGAGTACCAGATACGCAGTATTTT.

The chain combines TRBV4-2 with TRBJ2-1; D gene unclear. V lost 3 bases, J lost 0 bases, and 9 bases lay in between. Germline CDR1 and CDR2: LGHNA and YNFKEQ. The CDR3 totals 15 residues. The CDR3: CASSQETSSYNEQFF. CDR3 nucleotides: TGTGCCAGCAGCCAGGAGACCAGCTCCTACAATGAGCAGTTCTTC.

This clonotype showed up just a few times. The chain carries TRBV6-2 or TRBV6-3 and TRBJ1-1; D is unresolved. The CDR3 runs to 13 residues. V was trimmed by 5 bases and J by 0 bases, leaving 7 bases between them. CDR1 and CDR2 (germline): MNHEY, SVGEGT. CDR3 bases: TGTGCCAGCAGTACGGGCGTGAACACTGAAGCTTTCTTT. It is translated as CASSTGVNTEAFF.

V usage is TRBV28 and J usage is TRBJ2-1, with TRBD2 matching over 10 bases. The ends lost 4 bases at V and 8 bases at J; junction bases unmatched: 11. The CDR3 consists of 16 residues. CDR1 is MDHEN and CDR2 is SYDVKM in the germline V gene. The CDR3 DNA reads as TGTGCCAGCAGTTCCCCAGGACTAGCGGAGAGCGATGAGCAGTTCTTC. Amino acid sequence: CASSSPGLAESDEQFF.

This clonotype was seen more than once but under ten times. This chain joins TRBV5-6 and TRBJ2-1; 11 nucleotides line up with TRBD2. This CDR3 spans 15 amino acids. V lost 4 bases and J lost 9; bases outside the gene matches: 9. Germline CDR1 is SGHDT and CDR2 is YYEEEE. The CDR3 DNA is TGTGCCAGCAGCGTAACCGGGACTAGCGGTGCTGAGCAGTTCTTC. Translation gives CASSVTGTSGAEQFF.

This chain links TRBV20-1 with TRBJ2-5; 8 nucleotides align to TRBD1. J lost 0 bases, V lost 6 bases, and 3 bases had no gene match. This CDR3 contains 13 residues. Germline V CDR1 and CDR2: DFQATT, SNEGSKA (reference sequence). As DNA, the CDR3 is TGCAGTGCCCTGACAGGGGACCAAGAGACCCAGTACTTC. Protein: CSALTGDQETQYF.

The rearrangement links TRBV5-6 to TRBJ2-7; 10 nucleotides align to TRBD2. There are 15 residues in the CDR3. Trimming removed 4 bases from V and 4 bases from J; junction bases left unmatched: 8. CDR1 is SGHDT and CDR2 is YYEEEE in the germline V gene. The CDR3 DNA sequence: TGTGCCAGCAGCGGACGACTAGCGGGTGAATACGAGCAGTACTTC. Residues: CASSGRLAGEYEQYF.

This clonotype was seen many times. The CDR3 nucleotides are TGTGCCACCAGGGGAAGTCCTGACTATGGCTACACCTTC. This sequence encodes CATRGSPDYGYTF. The rearrangement links TRBV24-1 to TRBJ1-2; no clear D. V lost 7 bases and J 3 bases, leaving 11 bases between the germline ends. CDR1 KGHDR and CDR2 SFDVKD come from the germline V gene. The CDR3 spans 13 residues.

This rearrangement joins TRBV7-9 to TRBJ1-2; possible D gene TRBD1, 6 bases. Trimming stripped 1 base from V and 7 bases from J, with 16 bases between. CDR3 size: 15 residues. Germline loops: CDR1 SEHNR, CDR2 FQNEAQ (reference sequence). Here the CDR3 DNA reads TGTGCCAGCAGCTTAGACAGCACAGGGAGTATTGGCTACACCTTC. Protein sequence: CASSLDSTGSIGYTF.

The chain carries TRBV28 and TRBJ2-5; D is possibly TRBD2 (6 bases). The germline V gene has CDR1 MDHEN and CDR2 SYDVKM. V shed 0 bases and J shed 2 bases, with 13 bases lying between them. The CDR3 spans 16 residues. Here the CDR3 reads CASSLWDSGSQETQYF. The DNA of the CDR3 is TGTGCCAGCAGTTTATGGGATAGCGGTTCACAAGAGACCCAGTACTTC.

This rearrangement joins TRBV6-5 to TRBJ2-3; 9 bases are a match to TRBD2. The CDR3 has 20 amino acids. Trimming at V came to 0 bases and at J to 0 bases, leaving 13 bases not matched to a gene. Germline loops: CDR1 MNHEY, CDR2 SVGAGI. The CDR3 bases are TGTGCCAGCAGTTACTCCGGACCCGGGACTAGCCATACTAGCACAGATACGCAGTATTTT. Its translation: CASSYSGPGTSHTSTDTQYF.

This clonotype was seen a single time. The rearrangement joins TRBV12-3 or TRBV12-4 to TRBJ2-5; 12 nucleotides agree with TRBD2. This CDR3 spans 17 amino acids. V lost 6 bases to trimming and J lost 4 bases; unmatched junction nucleotides: 12. The CDR3 reads CASRFWLAGGPGETQYF. CDR3 sequence (DNA): TGTGCCAGCAGGTTTTGGCTAGCGGGAGGGCCGGGAGAGACCCAGTACTTC.

Here the CDR3 reads CASTAIRDGGKLFF. The CDR3 DNA sequence: TGTGCCAGCACCGCAATCCGGGACGGCGGAAAACTGTTTTTT. The chain couples TRBV28 to TRBJ1-4, with D possibly being TRBD1 (5 bases). The CDR3 runs 14 residues. CDR1 is MDHEN, CDR2 SYDVKM, per germline. V dropped 7 bases and J dropped 10 bases, with 19 bases sitting between them.

This sequence joins TRBV5-1 and TRBJ1-1, with a weak D call TRBD1 (5 bases). Germline V gives CDR1 SGHRS, CDR2 YFSETQ. V lost 4 bases and J 6 bases, leaving 13 bases between the germline ends. The CDR3 sequence is 13 residues long. CDR3 in amino acids: CASSRPGVPEAFF. The CDR3 nucleotides are TGCGCCAGCAGCAGACCGGGGGTACCTGAAGCTTTCTTT.

V usage is TRBV10-3 and J usage is TRBJ1-6; D may be TRBD1 (6 bases). Germline assignment: CDR1 ENHRY and CDR2 SYGVKD. V lost 0 bases to trimming and J lost 8 bases, with 11 bases between them. The CDR3 totals 15 residues. The CDR3 bases are TGTGCCATCAGTGAGTCGGGGGGCGGAGATTCACCCCTCCACTTT. This encodes CAISESGGGDSPLHF.